A selection of T cell receptor beta chains follows, all from one sample in a study of T cells in Graves' hyperthyroidism and ophthalmopathy. TCRdb re-analysed the multiplex PCR reads in MiXCR, keeping a single row per CDR3 protein. The data show hundreds of thousands of distinct CDR3 sequences, approximately 14% seen once. The sequenced sample was blood. These receptors all come from a woman in her 50s with Graves' ophthalmopathy. Both conserved end residues are part of each CDR3. Clone size, where shown, is once, few, many, or a class for clones that have expanded.

abundance: many; v_gene: TRBV11-1; j_gene: TRBJ2-1; CDR3aa: CASRNFGYNEQFF
abundance: many; v_gene: TRBV2; j_gene: TRBJ1-4; CDR3aa: CASQPTQRNEKLFF
abundance: many; v_gene: TRBV28; j_gene: TRBJ2-7; CDR3aa: CASSGLAFAEQYF
abundance: NA; v_gene: TRBV30; j_gene: TRBJ2-2; CDR3aa: CAWSPETGNTGELFF
abundance: NA; v_gene: TRBV7-2; j_gene: TRBJ2-1; CDR3aa: CASSLGPLAGGEQFF
abundance: many; v_gene: TRBV3-1; j_gene: TRBJ2-3; CDR3aa: CASSQVQDTQYF
abundance: many; v_gene: TRBV12-3/TRBV12-4; j_gene: TRBJ2-5; CDR3aa: CASSRTSTRGTQYF
abundance: many; v_gene: TRBV24-1; j_gene: TRBJ2-3; CDR3aa: CAPPGQGTDTQYF
abundance: many; v_gene: TRBV5-1; j_gene: TRBJ2-1; CDR3aa: CASSLAPIPNNEQFF
abundance: many; v_gene: TRBV9; j_gene: TRBJ2-1; CDR3aa: CASSLGLAANNEQFF
abundance: few; v_gene: TRBV20-1; j_gene: TRBJ2-7; CDR3aa: CSATGAPGSSDEQYF
abundance: NA; v_gene: TRBV5-6; j_gene: TRBJ1-5; CDR3aa: CASSLWRNQPQHF
abundance: NA; v_gene: TRBV9; j_gene: TRBJ2-4; CDR3aa: CASSSGGPTKNIQYF
abundance: NA; v_gene: TRBV15; j_gene: TRBJ2-3; CDR3aa: CATSSSPTDTQYF
abundance: few; v_gene: TRBV6-2/TRBV6-3; j_gene: TRBJ2-7; CDR3aa: CASSGRGRGRLSDHEQYF
abundance: many; v_gene: TRBV6-1; j_gene: TRBJ1-2; CDR3aa: CASSTTGRDGYTF
abundance: many; v_gene: TRBV2; j_gene: TRBJ1-5; CDR3aa: CASSEMGGGNQPQHF
abundance: once; v_gene: TRBV27; j_gene: TRBJ1-5; CDR3aa: CASRKRQGIDQPQHF
abundance: few; v_gene: TRBV15; j_gene: TRBJ2-2; CDR3aa: CATSRVGRGLTGELFF
abundance: NA; v_gene: TRBV9; j_gene: TRBJ1-3; CDR3aa: CASSVGVDDSGNTIYF
abundance: NA; v_gene: TRBV4-3; j_gene: TRBJ2-3; CDR3aa: CASSRQGERLDTQYF
abundance: NA; v_gene: TRBV10-2; j_gene: TRBJ2-3; CDR3aa: CASRPSGPTDTQYF
abundance: many; v_gene: TRBV5-1; j_gene: TRBJ2-4; CDR3aa: CASSLDSGQNIQYF
abundance: few; v_gene: TRBV3-1; j_gene: TRBJ2-2; CDR3aa: CASSSRGINTGELFF
abundance: many; v_gene: TRBV7-6; j_gene: TRBJ1-1; CDR3aa: CASSLGAGATNTEAFF
abundance: NA; v_gene: TRBV7-3; j_gene: TRBJ1-6; CDR3aa: CASSPGQPNSPLHF
abundance: many; v_gene: TRBV28; j_gene: TRBJ2-5; CDR3aa: CASSTPTSGRGETQYF
abundance: few; v_gene: TRBV12-3/TRBV12-4; j_gene: TRBJ2-2; CDR3aa: CASRHRVPRTGGELFF
abundance: few; v_gene: TRBV7-8; j_gene: TRBJ2-1; CDR3aa: CASSLGVAIVHEQFF
abundance: many; v_gene: TRBV29-1; j_gene: TRBJ2-1; CDR3aa: CSVTATLPSVRHNEQFF
abundance: NA; v_gene: TRBV29-1; j_gene: TRBJ1-1; CDR3aa: CSVGVRGGIEAFF
abundance: many; v_gene: TRBV7-3; j_gene: TRBJ2-1; CDR3aa: CASSSGTGGEQFF